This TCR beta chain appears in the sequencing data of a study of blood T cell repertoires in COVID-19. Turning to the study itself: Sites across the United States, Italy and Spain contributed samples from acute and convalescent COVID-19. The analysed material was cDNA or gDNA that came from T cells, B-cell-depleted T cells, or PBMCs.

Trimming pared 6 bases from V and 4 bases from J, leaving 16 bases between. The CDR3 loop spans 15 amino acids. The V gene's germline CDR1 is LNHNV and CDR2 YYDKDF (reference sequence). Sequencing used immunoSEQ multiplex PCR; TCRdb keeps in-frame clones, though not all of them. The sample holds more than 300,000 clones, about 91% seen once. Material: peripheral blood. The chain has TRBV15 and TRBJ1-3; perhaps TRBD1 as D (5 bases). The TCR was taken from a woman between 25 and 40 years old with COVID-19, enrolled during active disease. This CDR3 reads CATSKGLLEGNTIYF. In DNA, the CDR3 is TGTGCCACCAGTAAGGGACTGCTGGAGGGAAACACCATATATTTT.